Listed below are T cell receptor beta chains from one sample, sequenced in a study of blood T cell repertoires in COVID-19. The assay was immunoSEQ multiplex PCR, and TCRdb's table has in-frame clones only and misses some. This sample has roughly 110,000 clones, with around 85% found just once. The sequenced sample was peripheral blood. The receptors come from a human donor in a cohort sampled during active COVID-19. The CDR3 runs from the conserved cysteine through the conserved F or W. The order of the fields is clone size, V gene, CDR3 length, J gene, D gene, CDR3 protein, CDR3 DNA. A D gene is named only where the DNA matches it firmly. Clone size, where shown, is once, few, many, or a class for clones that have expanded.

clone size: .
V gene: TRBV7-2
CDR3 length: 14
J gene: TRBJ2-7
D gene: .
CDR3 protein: CASSLAGGVYEQYF
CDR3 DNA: TGTGCCAGCAGCTTAGCAGGAGGGGTCTACGAGCAGTACTTC

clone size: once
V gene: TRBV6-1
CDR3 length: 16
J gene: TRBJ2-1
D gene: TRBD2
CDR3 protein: CASSENRSGGAREQFF
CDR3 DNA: TGTGCCAGCAGTGAAAATCGTAGCGGGGGGGCCAGGGAGCAGTTCTTC

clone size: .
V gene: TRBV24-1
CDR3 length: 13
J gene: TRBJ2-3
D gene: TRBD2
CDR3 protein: CATSGDYTDTQYF
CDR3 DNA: TGTGCCACCAGTGGGGACTACACAGATACGCAGTATTTT

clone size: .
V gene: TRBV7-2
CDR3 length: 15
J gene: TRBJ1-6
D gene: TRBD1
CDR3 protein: CASSPDRVDNSPLHF
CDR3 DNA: TGTGCCAGCAGCCCCGACAGGGTCGATAATTCACCCCTCCACTTT

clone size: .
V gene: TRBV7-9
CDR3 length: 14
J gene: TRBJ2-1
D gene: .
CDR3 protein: CASSPPGAYNEQFF
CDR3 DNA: TGTGCCAGCAGCCCCCCGGGGGCCTACAATGAGCAGTTCTTC

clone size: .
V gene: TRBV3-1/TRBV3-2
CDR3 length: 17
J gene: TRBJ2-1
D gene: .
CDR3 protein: CASSQPPAEGIYNEQFF
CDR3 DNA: TGTGCCAGCAGCCAACCGCCGGCGGAGGGGATATACAATGAGCAGTTCTTC

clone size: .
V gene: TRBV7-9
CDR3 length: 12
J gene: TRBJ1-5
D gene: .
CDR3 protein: CASSFLEQPQHF
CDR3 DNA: TGTGCCAGCAGCTTCTTGGAGCAGCCCCAGCATTTT

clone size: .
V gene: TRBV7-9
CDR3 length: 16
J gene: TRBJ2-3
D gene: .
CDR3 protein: CASSGAGTLVADTQYF
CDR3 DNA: TGTGCCAGCAGCGGGGCGGGAACTTTAGTCGCAGATACGCAGTATTTT

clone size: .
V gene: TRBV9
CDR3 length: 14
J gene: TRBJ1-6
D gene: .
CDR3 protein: CASSGRSEGSPLHF
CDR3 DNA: TGTGCCAGCAGCGGACGGAGTGAGGGTTCACCCCTCCACTTT

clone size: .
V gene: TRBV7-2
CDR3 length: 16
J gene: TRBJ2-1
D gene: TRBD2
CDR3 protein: CASSLTSGELYNEQFF
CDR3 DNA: TGTGCCAGCAGCTTGACAAGCGGGGAACTATACAATGAGCAGTTCTTC

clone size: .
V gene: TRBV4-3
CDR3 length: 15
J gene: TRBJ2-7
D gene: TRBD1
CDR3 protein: CASSQLDRGSYEQYF
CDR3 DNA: TGCGCCAGCAGCCAATTAGACAGGGGTTCCTACGAGCAGTACTTC

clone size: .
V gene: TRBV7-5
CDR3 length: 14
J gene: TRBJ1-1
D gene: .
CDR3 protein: CARSPQGVPTEAFF
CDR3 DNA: TGTGCCAGAAGCCCACAGGGGGTCCCGACTGAAGCTTTCTTT

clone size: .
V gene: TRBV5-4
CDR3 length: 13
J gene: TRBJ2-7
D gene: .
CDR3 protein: CASSGGVFYEQYF
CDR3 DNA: TGTGCCAGCAGCGGCGGAGTTTTCTACGAGCAGTACTTC

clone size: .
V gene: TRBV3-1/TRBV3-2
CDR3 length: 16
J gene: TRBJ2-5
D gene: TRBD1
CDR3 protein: CASSQHPGGWEETQYF
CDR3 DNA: TGTGCCAGCAGCCAACACCCAGGGGGTTGGGAAGAGACCCAGTACTTC

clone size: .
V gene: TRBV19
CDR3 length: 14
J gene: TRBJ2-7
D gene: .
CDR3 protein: CASSIMEGPYEQYF
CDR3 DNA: TGTGCCAGTAGTATTATGGAGGGCCCCTACGAGCAGTACTTC

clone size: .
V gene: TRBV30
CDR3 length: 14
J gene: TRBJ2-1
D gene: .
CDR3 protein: CAWSTIGGTNEQFF
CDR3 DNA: TGTGCCTGGAGTACGATAGGGGGTACGAATGAGCAGTTCTTC

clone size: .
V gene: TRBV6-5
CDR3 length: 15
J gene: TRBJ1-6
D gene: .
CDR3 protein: CASSYTLGGYSPLHF
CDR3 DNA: TGTGCCAGCAGTTACACGTTGGGGGGGTATTCACCCCTCCACTTT

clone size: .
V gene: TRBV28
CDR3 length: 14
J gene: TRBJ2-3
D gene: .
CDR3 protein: CASSDLRGTDTQYF
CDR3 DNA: TGTGCCAGCAGTGACCTCCGGGGCACAGATACGCAGTATTTT

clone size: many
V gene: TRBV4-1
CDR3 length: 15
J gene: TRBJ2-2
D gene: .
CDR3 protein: CASSQDWRETGELFF
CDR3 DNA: TGCGCCAGCAGCCAAGATTGGAGGGAGACCGGGGAGCTGTTTTTT

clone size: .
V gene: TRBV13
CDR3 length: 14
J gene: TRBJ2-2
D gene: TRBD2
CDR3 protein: CASRRGANTGELFF
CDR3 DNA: TGTGCCTCCCGGCGGGGGGCGAACACCGGGGAGCTGTTTTTT

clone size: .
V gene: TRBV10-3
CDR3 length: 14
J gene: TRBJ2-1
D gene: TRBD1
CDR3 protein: CAISEGTGDNEQFF
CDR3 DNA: TGTGCCATCAGTGAAGGGACAGGGGACAATGAGCAGTTCTTC